One sample yielded the 7 T cell receptor beta chains listed below, sequenced in a study of blood T cell repertoires in COVID-19. TCRdb's copy holds only in-frame clones and misses some; the assay was immunoSEQ multiplex PCR. The repertoire holds 90,000 to 95,000 clones, with around nine tenths as singletons. Material for sequencing was peripheral blood. The receptor set was obtained from an older woman with acute or convalescent COVID-19.

This clone has just a few counts. The J gene is TRBJ2-7, the V gene TRBV6-2 or TRBV6-3; the D gene is possibly TRBD1 (5 bases). This CDR3 spans 16 amino acids. Deletions cut 6 bases from V and 0 bases from J, with 18 bases between. Germline V lookup: CDR1 MNHEY, CDR2 SVGEGT. The CDR3 region has the DNA TGTGCCAGCAGCGAAACCGACAGTGACCTCTCCTACGAGCAGTACTTC. Residues: CASSETDSDLSYEQYF.

This rearrangement joins TRBV2 to TRBJ2-1; TRBD2 matches at 7 bases. V trimming: 6 bases; J trimming: 8 bases; junction bases outside the gene matches: 13. This CDR3 is built from 15 residues. Looked up from germline, CDR1 is SNHLY and CDR2 is FYNNEI. CDR3 amino acids: CASSPLSGNGDEQFF. Written as DNA, the CDR3 is TGTGCCAGCAGCCCCCTGAGCGGGAACGGCGATGAGCAGTTCTTC. The full variable domain, its missing parts supplied by reference TRBV2 and TRBJ2-1, is EPEVTQTPSHQVTQMGQEVILRCVPISNHLYFYWYRQILGQKVEFLVSFYNNEISEKSEIFDDQFSVERPDGSNFTLKIRSTKLEDSAMYFCASSPLSGNGDEQFFGPGTRLTVL.

The chain carries TRBV6-5 and TRBJ2-2; D is possibly TRBD1 (5 bases). The CDR3 length is 14 residues. Between the trimmed V and J ends, which lost 6 bases and 4 bases, there was a span of 12 bases. Germline V gene data show CDR1 as MNHEY and CDR2 as SVGAGI. For the CDR3, the DNA is TGTGCCAGCAGCACCCCAGGGTTCACCGGGGAGCTGTTTTTT. Translation gives CASSTPGFTGELFF.

This chain joins TRBV19 and TRBJ1-2; no clear D. V was clipped by 3 bases and J by 2 bases, with 13 bases between them. Per the germline V gene, CDR1 is LNHDA and CDR2 is SQIVND (reference sequence). CDR3 length equals 15 residues. The CDR3 is CASSIHAGNNYGYTF. The CDR3 region has the DNA TGTGCCAGTAGTATTCATGCGGGAAACAACTATGGCTACACCTTC.

The rearrangement joins TRBV5-1 to TRBJ1-1; D gene ambiguous. V lost 2 bases to trimming and J lost 5 bases, with 13 bases between them. CDR1 and CDR2 (germline): SGHRS, YFSETQ. The CDR3 covers 14 residues. The chain's CDR3 is CASSFGVVFTEAFF. CDR3 DNA: TGCGCCAGCAGCTTCGGTGTGGTTTTTACTGAAGCTTTCTTT.

The chain joins TRBV5-1 to TRBJ1-3; 9 positions match TRBD1. The germline gives CDR1 SGHRS, CDR2 YFSETQ. The CDR3 has 17 amino acids. The junction had 12 bases not matched to a gene; V was cut back by 4 bases and J by 4 bases. CDR3 sequence: CASSRTPDRGSGNTIYF. The CDR3 DNA follows: TGCGCCAGCAGCCGCACTCCGGACAGGGGTTCGGGAAACACCATATATTTT.

The CDR3 coding sequence is TGTGCCAGCAGCCAAGAAGGGGTGAGGGGGCACACCGGGGAGCTGTTTTTT. It is translated as CASSQEGVRGHTGELFF. The chain couples TRBV4-2 to TRBJ2-2; 7 bases map to TRBD1. Germline V gene data show CDR1 as LGHNA and CDR2 as YNFKEQ. V shed 0 bases, J shed 3 bases, and the junction held 7 bases outside the gene matches. The CDR3 has 17 amino acids.